This T cell receptor (beta chain) was profiled in a study of T cell changes during pregnancy in multiple sclerosis. Measured with immunoSEQ multiplex PCR; TCRdb has only the in-frame clones, and not every one. This table holds around 71,000 clones, about 90% found once. The CDR3 is 15 amino acids. V trimming: 3 bases; J trimming: 2 bases; junction bases outside the gene matches: 5. Germline CDR1 SGHRS, CDR2 YFSETQ. The TCR was taken from a female donor with multiple sclerosis, enrolled in a pregnancy study. The sample in question was peripheral blood, obtained after pregnancy. V gene TRBV5-1 combines with J gene TRBJ1-3; 7 nucleotides line up with TRBD1. The CDR3: CASSSTGDPGNTIYF. Here the CDR3 DNA reads TGCGCCAGCAGCTCAACAGGGGATCCTGGAAACACCATATATTTT. The full variable domain, rest sourced from reference TRBV5-1 and TRBJ1-3, is KAGVTQTPRYLIKTRGQQVTLSCSPISGHRSVSWYQQTPGQGLQFLFEYFSETQRNKGNFPGRFSGRQFSNSRSEMNVSTLELGDSALYLCASSSTGDPGNTIYFGEGSWLTVV.